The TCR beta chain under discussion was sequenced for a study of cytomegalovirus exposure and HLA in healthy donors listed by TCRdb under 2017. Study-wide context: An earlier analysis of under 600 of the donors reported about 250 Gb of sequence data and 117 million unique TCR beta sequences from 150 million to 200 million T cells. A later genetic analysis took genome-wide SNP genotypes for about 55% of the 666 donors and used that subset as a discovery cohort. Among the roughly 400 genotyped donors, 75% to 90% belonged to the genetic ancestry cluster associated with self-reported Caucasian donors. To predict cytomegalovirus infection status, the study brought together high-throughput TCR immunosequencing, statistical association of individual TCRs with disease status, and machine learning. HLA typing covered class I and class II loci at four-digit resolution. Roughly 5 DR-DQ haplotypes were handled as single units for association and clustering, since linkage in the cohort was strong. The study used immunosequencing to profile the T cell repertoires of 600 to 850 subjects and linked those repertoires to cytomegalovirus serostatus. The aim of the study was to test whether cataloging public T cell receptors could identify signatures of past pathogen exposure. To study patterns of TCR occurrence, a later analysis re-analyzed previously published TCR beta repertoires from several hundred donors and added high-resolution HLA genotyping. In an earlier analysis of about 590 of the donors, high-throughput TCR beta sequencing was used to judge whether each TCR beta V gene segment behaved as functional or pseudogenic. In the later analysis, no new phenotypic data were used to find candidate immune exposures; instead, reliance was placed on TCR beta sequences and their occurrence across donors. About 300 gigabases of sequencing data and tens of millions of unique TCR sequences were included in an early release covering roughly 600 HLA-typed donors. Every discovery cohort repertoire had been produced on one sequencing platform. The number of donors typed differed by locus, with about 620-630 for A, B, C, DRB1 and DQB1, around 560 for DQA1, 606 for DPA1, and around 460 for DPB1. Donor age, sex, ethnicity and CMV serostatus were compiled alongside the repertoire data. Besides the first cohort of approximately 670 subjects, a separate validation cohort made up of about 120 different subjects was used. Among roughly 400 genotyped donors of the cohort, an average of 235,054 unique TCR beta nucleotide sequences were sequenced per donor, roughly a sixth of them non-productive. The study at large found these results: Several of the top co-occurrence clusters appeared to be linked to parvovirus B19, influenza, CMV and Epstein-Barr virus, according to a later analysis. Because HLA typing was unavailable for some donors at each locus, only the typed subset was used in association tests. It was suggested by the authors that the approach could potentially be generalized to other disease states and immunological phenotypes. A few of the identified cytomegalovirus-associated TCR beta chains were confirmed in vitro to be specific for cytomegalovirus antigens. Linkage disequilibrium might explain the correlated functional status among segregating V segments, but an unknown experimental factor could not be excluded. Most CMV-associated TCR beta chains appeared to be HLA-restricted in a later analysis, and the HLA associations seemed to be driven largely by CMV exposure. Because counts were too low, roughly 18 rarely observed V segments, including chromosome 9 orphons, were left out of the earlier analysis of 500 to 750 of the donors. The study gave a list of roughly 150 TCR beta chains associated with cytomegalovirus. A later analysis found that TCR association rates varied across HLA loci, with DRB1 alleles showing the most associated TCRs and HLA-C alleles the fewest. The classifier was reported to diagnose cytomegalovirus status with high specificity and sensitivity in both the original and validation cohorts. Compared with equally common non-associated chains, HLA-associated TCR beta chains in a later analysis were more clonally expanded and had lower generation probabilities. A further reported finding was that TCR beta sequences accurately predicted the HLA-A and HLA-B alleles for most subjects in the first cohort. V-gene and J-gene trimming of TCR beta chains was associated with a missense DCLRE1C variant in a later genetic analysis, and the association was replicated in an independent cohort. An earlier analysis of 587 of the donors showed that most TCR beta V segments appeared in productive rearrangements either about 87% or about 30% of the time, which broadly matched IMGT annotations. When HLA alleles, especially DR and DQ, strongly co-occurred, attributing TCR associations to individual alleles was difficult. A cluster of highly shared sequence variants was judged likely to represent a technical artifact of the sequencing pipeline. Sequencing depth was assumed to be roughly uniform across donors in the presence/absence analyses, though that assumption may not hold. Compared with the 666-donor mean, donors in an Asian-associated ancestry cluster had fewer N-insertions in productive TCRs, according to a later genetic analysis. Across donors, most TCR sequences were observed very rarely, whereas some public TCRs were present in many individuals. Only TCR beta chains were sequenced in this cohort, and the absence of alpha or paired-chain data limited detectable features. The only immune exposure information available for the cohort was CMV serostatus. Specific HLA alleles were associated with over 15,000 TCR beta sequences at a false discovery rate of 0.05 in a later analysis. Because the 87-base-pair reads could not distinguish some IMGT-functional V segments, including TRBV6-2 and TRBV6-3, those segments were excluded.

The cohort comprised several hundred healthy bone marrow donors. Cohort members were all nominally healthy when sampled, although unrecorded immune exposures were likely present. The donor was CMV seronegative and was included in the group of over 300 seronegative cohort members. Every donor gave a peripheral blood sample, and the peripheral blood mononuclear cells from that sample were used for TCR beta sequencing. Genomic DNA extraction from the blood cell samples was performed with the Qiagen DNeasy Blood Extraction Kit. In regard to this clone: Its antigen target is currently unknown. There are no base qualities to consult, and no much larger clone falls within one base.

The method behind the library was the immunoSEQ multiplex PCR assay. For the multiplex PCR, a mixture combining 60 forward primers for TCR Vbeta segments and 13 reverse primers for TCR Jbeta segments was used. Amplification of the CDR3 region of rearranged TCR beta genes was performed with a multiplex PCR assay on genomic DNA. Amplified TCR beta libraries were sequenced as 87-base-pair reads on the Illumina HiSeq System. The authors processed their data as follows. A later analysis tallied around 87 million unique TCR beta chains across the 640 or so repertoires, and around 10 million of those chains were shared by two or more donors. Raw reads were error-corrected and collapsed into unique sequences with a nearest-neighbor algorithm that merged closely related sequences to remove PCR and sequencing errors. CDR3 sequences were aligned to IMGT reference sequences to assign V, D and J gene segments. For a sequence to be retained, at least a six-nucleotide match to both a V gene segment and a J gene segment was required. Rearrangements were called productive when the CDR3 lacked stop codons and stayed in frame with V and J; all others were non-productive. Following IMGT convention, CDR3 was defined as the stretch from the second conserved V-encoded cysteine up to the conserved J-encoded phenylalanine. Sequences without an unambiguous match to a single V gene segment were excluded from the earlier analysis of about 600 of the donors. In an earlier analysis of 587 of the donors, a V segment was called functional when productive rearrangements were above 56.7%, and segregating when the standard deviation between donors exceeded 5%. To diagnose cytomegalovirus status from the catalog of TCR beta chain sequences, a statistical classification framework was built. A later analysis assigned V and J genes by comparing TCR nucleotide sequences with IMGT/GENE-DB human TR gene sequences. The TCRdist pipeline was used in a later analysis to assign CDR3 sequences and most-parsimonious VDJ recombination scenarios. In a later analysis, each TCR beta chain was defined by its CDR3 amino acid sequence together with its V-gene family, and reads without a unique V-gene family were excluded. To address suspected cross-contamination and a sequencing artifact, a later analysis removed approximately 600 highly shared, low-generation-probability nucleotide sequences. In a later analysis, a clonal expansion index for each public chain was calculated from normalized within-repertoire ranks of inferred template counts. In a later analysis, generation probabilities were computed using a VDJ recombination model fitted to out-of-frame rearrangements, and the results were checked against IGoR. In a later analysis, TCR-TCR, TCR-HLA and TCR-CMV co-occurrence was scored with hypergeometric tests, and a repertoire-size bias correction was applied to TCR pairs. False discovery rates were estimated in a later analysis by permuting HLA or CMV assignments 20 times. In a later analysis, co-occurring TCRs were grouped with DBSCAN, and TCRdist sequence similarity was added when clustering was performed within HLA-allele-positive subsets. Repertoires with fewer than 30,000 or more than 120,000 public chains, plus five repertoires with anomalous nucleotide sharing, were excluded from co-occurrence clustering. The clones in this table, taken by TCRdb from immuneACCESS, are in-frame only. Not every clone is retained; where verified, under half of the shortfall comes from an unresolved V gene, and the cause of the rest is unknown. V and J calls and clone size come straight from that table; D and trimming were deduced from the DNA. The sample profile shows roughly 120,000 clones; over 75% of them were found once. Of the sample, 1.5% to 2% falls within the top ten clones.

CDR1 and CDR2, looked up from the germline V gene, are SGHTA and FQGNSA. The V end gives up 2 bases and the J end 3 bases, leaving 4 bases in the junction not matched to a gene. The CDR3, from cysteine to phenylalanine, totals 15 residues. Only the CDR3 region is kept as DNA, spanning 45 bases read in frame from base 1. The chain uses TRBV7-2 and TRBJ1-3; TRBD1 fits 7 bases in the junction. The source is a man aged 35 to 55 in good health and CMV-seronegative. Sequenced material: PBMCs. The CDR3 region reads CASSLIRGFGNTIYF. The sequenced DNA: TGTGCCAGCAGCTTAATCAGGGGGTTTGGAAACACCATATATTTT.